The entry that follows covers one T cell receptor (beta chain) sequence. Patients with Susac syndrome fulfilled recently defined diagnostic criteria for definite or probable disease. The CDR3 sequence is 16 residues long. Trimming pared 2 bases from V and 3 bases from J, leaving 17 bases between. Germline lookup yields CDR1 MDHEN and CDR2 SYDVKM. The sample comes from a study of CD8 T cells in Susac syndrome. As for the study in general: At the time of blood draw, patients with Susac syndrome were therapy-naive, receiving corticosteroids, or receiving intravenous immunoglobulin alone.

An input of about 0.45 to 1 ug of RNA was subjected to reverse transcription using random hexamers. TCRdb re-called the immunoSEQ multiplex PCR reads through MiXCR, storing one row per CDR3 protein. Counted here are 110,000 to 150,000 distinct CDR3 sequences, 90% to 97% occurring once; the ten biggest clones make up around 0.08%. This receptor was taken from a human donor with Susac syndrome. The chain recombines TRBV28 with TRBJ2-7, with D hard to call. Sequenced: CD4+ T cells from PBMCs. The CDR3 spells CASSLGQSLQSYEQYF. The DNA for the CDR3 is TGTGCCAGCAGTTTAGGGCAGAGCCTACAAAGCTACGAGCAGTACTTC. The whole variable domain, filled in from reference TRBV28 and TRBJ2-7, reads DVKVTQSSRYLVKRTGEKVFLECVQDMDHENMFWYRQDPGLGLRLIYFSYDVKMKEKGDIPEGYSVSREKKERFSLILESASTNQTSMYLCASSLGQSLQSYEQYFGPGTRLTVT.